This T cell receptor (beta chain) emerged from a study of Ad26.COV2.S vaccination and SARS-CoV-2 variants. Across the study: The donor participated in the COV1001 trial, in its Ad26.COV2.S arm. General observations from the study: Vaccinees and placebo recipients showed similar non-spike TCR breadth. Spike-specific CD8+ and CD4+ T cell responses reportedly showed substantial breadth after vaccination.

Repertoires were generated with immunoSEQ multiplex PCR, while TCRdb's copy carries only in-frame clones and drops some. The sample includes 350,000 to 550,000 clones, 89% of them seen just once. Concerning this clone itself: What it binds is not known.

The treatment denotes: 19 received Ad26.COV2.S at low or high dose, single or two shots; roughly five received placebo; per-sample allocation not given. Day 63 after the first injection of vaccine or placebo was the sampling time. Adults aged 18-55 years in Boston included the donor. CDR1 is LGHNA and CDR2 is YSLEER in the germline V gene. This CDR3 comprises 14 residues. V lost 5 bases, J lost 0 bases, and 10 bases lay in between. The sequencing here drew on peripheral blood, taken in a trial of Ad26.COV2.S vaccine versus placebo. This chain uses TRBV4-3 with TRBJ2-5; D call uncertain. This clonotype was sampled from a person between 18 and 59 years old who received the Ad26.COV2.S COVID-19 vaccine or a placebo. In nucleotides, the CDR3 is TGCGCCAGCAGCTTCGACACCAACCAAGAGACCCAGTACTTC. It yields the protein CASSFDTNQETQYF.